Reported below is one T cell receptor (beta chain). These data originate in a study of T cell changes during pregnancy in multiple sclerosis. There are 11 residues in the CDR3. The V end lost 5 bases, the J end lost 10 bases, and 11 bases lay between the germline ends. Germline CDR1 and CDR2: SEHNR and FQNEAQ (reference sequence). Data came from immunoSEQ multiplex PCR; TCRdb stores just in-frame clones and leaves some out. The table lists about 68,000 clones, 90% of them singletons. This receptor was taken from a female donor with multiple sclerosis, enrolled in a pregnancy study. Material: peripheral blood, obtained in the third trimester of pregnancy. The V gene is TRBV7-9, the J gene TRBJ1-1; no reliable D call. The CDR3 protein is CASSREGIAFF. Here the CDR3 DNA reads TGTGCCAGCAGCCGTGAGGGAATAGCTTTCTTT.